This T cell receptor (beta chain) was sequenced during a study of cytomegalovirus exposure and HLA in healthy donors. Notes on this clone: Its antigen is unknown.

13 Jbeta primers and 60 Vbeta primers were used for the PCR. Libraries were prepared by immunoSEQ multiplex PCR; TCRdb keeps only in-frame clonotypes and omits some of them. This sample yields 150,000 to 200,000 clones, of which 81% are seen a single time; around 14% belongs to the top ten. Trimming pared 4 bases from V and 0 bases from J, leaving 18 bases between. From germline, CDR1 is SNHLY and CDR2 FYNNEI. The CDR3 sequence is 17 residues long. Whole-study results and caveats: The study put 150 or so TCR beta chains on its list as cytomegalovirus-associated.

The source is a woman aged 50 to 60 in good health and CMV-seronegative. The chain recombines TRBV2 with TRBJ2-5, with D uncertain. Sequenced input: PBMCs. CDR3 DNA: TGTGCCAGCAGTGTAGGCAGGTCCAAGTCGTACCAAGAGACCCAGTACTTC. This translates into CASSVGRSKSYQETQYF.